This TCR beta chain is from a study of cytomegalovirus exposure and HLA in healthy donors. On the study more broadly: The use of the same platform for the 120 validation repertoires and the 550 to 700 first-cohort repertoires was reported by a later analysis.

Method: immunoSEQ multiplex PCR; TCRdb's copy keeps in-frame clones and lacks some. The profile shows 180,000 or so clones, about nine tenths of them singletons. The donors were members of the roughly 120-subject validation cohort (separate from the roughly 700-subject first cohort). Study-wide results and caveats: In vitro checks showed that a few CMV-associated chains really do target CMV antigens.

The V end was cut by 0 bases, the J end by 4 bases, with 14 bases between. The CDR3 has 16 amino acids. Germline V gene data show CDR1 as PRHDT and CDR2 as FYEKMQ (reference sequence). With respect to this clone: Its antigen is undetermined.

The clonotype comes from a man younger than 45 in good health and CMV-seropositive. The chain carries TRBV13 and TRBJ2-3; possibly TRBD1 for D (5 bases). Sequenced: PBMCs. Here the CDR3 reads CASSLGQGVVSDTQYF. CDR3 nucleotide sequence: TGTGCCAGCAGCTTAGGCCAGGGTGTTGTCTCAGATACGCAGTATTTT.